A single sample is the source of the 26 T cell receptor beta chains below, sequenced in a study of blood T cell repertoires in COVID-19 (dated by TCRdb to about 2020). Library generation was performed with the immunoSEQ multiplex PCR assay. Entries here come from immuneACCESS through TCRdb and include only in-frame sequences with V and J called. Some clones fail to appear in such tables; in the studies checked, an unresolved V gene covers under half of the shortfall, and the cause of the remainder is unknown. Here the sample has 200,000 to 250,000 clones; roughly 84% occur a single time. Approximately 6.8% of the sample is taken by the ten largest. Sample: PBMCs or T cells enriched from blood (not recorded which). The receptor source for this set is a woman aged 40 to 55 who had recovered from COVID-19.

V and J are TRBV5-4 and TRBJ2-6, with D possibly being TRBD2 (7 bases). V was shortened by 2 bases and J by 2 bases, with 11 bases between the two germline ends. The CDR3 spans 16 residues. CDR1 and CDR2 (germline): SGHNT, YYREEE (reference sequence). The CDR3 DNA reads TGTGCCAGCAGCTTCGGGGGGCGCGCTGGGGCCAACGTCCTGACTTTC. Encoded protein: CASSFGGRAGANVLTF. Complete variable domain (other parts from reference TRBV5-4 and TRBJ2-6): ETGVTQSPTHLIKTRGQQVTLRCSSQSGHNTVSWYQQALGQGPQFIFQYYREEENGRGNFPPRFSGLQFPNYSSELNVNALELDDSALYLCASSFGGRAGANVLTFGAGSRLTVL.

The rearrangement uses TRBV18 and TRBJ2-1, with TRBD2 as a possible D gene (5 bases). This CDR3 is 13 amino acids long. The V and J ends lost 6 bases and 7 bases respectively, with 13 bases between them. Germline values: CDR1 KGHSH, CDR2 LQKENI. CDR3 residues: CASSWGEGNEQFF. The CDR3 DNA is TGTGCCAGCTCCTGGGGAGAGGGTAATGAGCAGTTCTTC.

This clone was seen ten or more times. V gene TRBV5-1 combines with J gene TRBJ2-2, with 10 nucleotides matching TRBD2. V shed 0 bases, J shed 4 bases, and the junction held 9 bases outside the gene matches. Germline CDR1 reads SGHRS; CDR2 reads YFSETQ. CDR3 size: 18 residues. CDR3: CASSLARLAGGGTGELFF. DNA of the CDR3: TGCGCCAGCAGCTTGGCGAGACTAGCGGGCGGGGGCACCGGGGAGCTGTTTTTT.

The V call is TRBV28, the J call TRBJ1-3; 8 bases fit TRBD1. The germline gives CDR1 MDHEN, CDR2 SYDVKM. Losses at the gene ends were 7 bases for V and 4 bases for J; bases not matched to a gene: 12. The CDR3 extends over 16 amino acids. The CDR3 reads CASISRTGKGGNTIYF. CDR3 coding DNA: TGTGCCAGCATTTCTCGGACAGGGAAGGGAGGAAACACCATATATTTT.

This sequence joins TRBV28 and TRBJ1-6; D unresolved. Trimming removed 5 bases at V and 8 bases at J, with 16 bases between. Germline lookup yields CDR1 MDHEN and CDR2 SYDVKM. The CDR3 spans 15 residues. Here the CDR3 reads CASSRAGRIDSPLHF. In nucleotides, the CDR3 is TGTGCCAGCAGTCGGGCGGGCAGGATCGATTCACCCCTCCACTTT.

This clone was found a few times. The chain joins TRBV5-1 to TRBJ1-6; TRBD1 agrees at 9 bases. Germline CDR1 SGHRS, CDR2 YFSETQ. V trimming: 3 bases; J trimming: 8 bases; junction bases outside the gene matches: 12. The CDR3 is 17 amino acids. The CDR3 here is CASSYGTGLSMDSPLHF. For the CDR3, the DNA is TGCGCCAGCAGCTACGGGACAGGGTTAAGTATGGATTCACCCCTCCACTTT.

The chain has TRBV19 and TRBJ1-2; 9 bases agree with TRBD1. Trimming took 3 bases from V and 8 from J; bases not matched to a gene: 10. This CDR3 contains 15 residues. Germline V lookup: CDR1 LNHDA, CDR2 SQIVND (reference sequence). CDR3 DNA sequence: TGTGCCAGTAGTATTTTCGGGACAGGGACAATCGGCTACACCTTC. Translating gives CASSIFGTGTIGYTF.

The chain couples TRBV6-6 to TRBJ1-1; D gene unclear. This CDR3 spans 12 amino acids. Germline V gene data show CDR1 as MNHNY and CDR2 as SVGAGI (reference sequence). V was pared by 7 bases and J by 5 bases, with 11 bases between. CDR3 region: CASTQANTEAFF. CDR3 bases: TGTGCCAGCACTCAAGCCAATACTGAAGCTTTCTTT.

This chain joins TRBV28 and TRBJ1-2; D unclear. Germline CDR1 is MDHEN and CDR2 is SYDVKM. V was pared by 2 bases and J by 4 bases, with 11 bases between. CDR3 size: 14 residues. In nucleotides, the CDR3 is TGTGCCAGCAGTTTAGATGCCAGGTTCTATGGCTACACCTTC. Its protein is CASSLDARFYGYTF.

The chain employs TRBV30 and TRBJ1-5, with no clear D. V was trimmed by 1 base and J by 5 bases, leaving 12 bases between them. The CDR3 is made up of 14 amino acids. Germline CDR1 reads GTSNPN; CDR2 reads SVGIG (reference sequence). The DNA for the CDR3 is TGTGCCTGGAGTGGTTCGACACGAGATCAGCCCCAGCATTTT. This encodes CAWSGSTRDQPQHF.

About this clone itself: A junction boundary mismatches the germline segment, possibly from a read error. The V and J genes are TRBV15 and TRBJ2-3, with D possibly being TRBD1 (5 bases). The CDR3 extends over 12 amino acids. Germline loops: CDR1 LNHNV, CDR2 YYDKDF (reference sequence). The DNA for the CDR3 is TGTGCCACCAGCAGAGATGTAGGGGCTGTCATTTTT. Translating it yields CATSRDVGAVIF.

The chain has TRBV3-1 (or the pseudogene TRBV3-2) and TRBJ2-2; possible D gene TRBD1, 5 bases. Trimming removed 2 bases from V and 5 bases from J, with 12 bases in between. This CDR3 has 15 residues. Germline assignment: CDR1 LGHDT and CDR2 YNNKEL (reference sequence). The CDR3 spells CASSQRGSRTGELFF. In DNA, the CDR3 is TGTGCCAGCAGCCAAAGGGGCTCCAGGACCGGGGAGCTGTTTTTT.

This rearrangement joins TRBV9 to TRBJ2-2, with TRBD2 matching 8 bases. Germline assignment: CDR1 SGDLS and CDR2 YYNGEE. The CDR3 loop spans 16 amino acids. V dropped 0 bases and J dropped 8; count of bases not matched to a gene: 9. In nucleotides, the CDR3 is TGTGCCAGCAGCGTAGGGACGGGAGGGCCTGTGGGGGAGCTGTTTTTT. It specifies CASSVGTGGPVGELFF.

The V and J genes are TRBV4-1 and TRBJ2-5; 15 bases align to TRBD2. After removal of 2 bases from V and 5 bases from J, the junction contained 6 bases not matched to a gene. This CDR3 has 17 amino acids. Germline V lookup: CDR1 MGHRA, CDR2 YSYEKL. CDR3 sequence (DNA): TGCGCCAGCAGCCAACGGACTAGCGGGAGGGCGGGGGAGACCCAGTACTTC. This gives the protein CASSQRTSGRAGETQYF.

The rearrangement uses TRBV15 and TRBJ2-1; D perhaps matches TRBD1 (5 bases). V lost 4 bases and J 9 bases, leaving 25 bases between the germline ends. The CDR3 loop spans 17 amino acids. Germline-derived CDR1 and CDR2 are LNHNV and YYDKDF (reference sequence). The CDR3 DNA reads TGTGCCACCAGCATAGACAGCTCTTCCTCGCTGACTCCTGAGCAGTTCTTC. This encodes CATSIDSSSSLTPEQFF.

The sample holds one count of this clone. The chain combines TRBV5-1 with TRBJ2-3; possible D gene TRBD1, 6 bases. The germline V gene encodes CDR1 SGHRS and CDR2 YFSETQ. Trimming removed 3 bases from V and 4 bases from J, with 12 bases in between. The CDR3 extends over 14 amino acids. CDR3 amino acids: CASSYEGQADTQYF. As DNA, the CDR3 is TGCGCCAGCAGCTACGAGGGACAAGCAGATACGCAGTATTTT.

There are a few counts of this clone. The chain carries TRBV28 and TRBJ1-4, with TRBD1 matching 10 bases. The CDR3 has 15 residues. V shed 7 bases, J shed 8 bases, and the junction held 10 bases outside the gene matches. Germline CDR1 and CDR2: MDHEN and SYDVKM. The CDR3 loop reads CASTRAGTGEEKLFF. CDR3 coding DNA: TGTGCCAGCACACGGGCTGGGACAGGGGAGGAAAAACTGTTTTTT.

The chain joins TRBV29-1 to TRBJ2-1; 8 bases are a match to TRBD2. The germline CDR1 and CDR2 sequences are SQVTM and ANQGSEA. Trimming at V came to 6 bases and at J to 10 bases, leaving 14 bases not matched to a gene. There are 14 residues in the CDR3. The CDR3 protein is CSVRSGTVTREQFF. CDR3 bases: TGCAGCGTCCGTAGCGGGACTGTTACAAGGGAGCAGTTCTTC.

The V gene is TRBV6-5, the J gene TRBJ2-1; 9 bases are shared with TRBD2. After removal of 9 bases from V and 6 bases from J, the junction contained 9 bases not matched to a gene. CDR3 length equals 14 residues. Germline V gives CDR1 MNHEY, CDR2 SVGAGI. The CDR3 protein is CASRARREGNEQFF. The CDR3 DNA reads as TGTGCCAGTAGGGCGAGGCGGGAGGGCAATGAGCAGTTCTTC.

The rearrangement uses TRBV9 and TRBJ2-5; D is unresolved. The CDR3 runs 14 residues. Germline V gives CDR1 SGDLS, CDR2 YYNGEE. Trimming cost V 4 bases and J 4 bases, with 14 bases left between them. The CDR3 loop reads CASSPPGSRETQYF. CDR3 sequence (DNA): TGTGCCAGCAGCCCCCCGGGTAGTAGAGAGACCCAGTACTTC. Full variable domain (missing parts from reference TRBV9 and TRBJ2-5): DSGVTQTPKHLITATGQRVTLRCSPRSGDLSVYWYQQSLDQGLQFLIQYYNGEERAKGNILERFSAQQFPDLHSELNLSSLELGDSALYFCASSPPGSRETQYFGPGTRLLVL.

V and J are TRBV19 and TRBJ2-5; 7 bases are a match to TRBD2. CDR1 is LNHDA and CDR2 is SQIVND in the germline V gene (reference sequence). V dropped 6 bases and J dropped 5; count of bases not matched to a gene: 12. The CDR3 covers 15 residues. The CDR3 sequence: CASRNGGGGRETQYF. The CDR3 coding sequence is TGTGCCAGTAGAAATGGGGGGGGAGGTAGGGAGACCCAGTACTTC.

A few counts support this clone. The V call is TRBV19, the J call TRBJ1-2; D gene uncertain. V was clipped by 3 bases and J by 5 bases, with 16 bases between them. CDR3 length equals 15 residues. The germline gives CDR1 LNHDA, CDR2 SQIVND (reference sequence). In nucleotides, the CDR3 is TGTGCCAGTAGTATTGTGGCAGGAAATAGGTATGGCTACACCTTC. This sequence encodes CASSIVAGNRYGYTF.

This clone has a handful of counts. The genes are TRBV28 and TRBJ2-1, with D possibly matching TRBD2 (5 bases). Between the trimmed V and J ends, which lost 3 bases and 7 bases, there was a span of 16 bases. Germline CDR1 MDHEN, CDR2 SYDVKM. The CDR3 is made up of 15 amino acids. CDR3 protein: CASSFRGLLGNEQFF. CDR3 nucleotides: TGTGCCAGCAGTTTTCGGGGTCTTCTTGGGAATGAGCAGTTCTTC.

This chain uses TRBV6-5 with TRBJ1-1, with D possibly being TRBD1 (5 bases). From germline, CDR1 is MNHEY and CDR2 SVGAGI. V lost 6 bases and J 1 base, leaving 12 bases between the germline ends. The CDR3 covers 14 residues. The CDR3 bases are TGTGCCAGCAGGGGGGGAGGTGGGAACACTGAAGCTTTCTTT. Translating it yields CASRGGGGNTEAFF.

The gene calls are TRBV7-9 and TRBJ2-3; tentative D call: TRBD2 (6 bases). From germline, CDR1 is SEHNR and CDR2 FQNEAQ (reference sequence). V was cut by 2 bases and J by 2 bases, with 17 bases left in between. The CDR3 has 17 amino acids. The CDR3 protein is CASSLPPGRSYTDTQYF. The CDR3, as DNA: TGTGCCAGCAGCTTACCCCCGGGGAGGAGTTACACAGATACGCAGTATTTT.

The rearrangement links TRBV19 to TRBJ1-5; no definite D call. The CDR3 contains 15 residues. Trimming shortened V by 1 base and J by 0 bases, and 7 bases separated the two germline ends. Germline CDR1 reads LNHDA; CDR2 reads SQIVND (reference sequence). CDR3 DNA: TGTGCCAGTAGTATAGGAGGCTATAGCAATCAGCCCCAGCATTTT. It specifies CASSIGGYSNQPQHF.